These 14 T cell receptor beta chains came from one sample sequenced in a study of blood T cell repertoires in COVID-19. TCRdb's copy holds only in-frame clones and misses some; the assay was immunoSEQ multiplex PCR. The sample has about 300,000 clones, 70% to 90% seen once. Sequences were obtained from peripheral blood. These receptors were obtained from a man aged 65 to 85 with acute or convalescent COVID-19.

This rearrangement joins TRBV5-6 to TRBJ2-7; D uncertain. The CDR3 is 13 amino acids. Germline V CDR1 and CDR2: SGHDT, YYEEEE. Trimming pared 1 base from V and 2 bases from J, leaving 7 bases between. The CDR3 sequence is CASSLISAYEQYF. The CDR3 DNA follows: TGTGCCAGCAGCTTGATTTCGGCCTACGAGCAGTACTTC.

This clone showed up just once. The genes are TRBV19 and TRBJ2-7; TRBD2 agrees at 7 bases. Trimming removed 6 bases from V and 6 bases from J; junction bases left unmatched: 14. Per germline, CDR1 LNHDA and CDR2 SQIVND (reference sequence). The CDR3 sequence is 15 residues long. In nucleotides, the CDR3 is TGTGCCAGTAGCACCTTAGCGGGTGAGCGAGCCGAGCAGTACTTC. Translation gives CASSTLAGERAEQYF.

This rearrangement joins TRBV19 to TRBJ2-2, with D perhaps matching TRBD1 (5 bases). Germline V gene data show CDR1 as LNHDA and CDR2 as SQIVND (reference sequence). The V end was cut by 9 bases, the J end by 1 base, with 15 bases between. The CDR3 loop spans 15 amino acids. The CDR3 protein is CASHLGQGNTGELFF. The DNA of the CDR3 is TGTGCCAGCCACCTGGGGCAGGGGAACACCGGGGAGCTGTTTTTT.

The J gene is TRBJ2-5, the V gene TRBV5-4; a weak D match, TRBD1 (6 bases). The CDR3 spans 15 residues. CDR1 SGHNT and CDR2 YYREEE come from the germline V gene (reference sequence). V gave up 2 bases and J gave up 4 bases, with 15 bases separating them. DNA of the CDR3: TGTGCCAGCAGCTTTCAACAGGGAGCAGGAGAGACCCAGTACTTC. Amino acid sequence: CASSFQQGAGETQYF.

The chain combines TRBV6-5 with TRBJ2-1, with 10 bases matching TRBD1. CDR3 length equals 14 residues. Germline loops: CDR1 MNHEY, CDR2 SVGAGI. V shed 6 bases and J 8 bases; nucleotides not matched to a gene: 7. Here the CDR3 DNA reads TGTGCCAGCAGGACAGGGGGCGCACCCCATGAGCAGTTCTTC. It yields the protein CASRTGGAPHEQFF.

This rearrangement joins TRBV28 to TRBJ2-1; 9 nucleotides align to TRBD1. Trimming removed 6 bases from V and 2 bases from J; junction bases left unmatched: 11. CDR1 MDHEN and CDR2 SYDVKM come from the germline V gene. This CDR3 is 17 amino acids long. The CDR3 region has the DNA TGTGCCAGCAGGCAATTTTTCGGGACAGGGACCTACAATGAGCAGTTCTTC. The encoded protein is CASRQFFGTGTYNEQFF.

This chain uses TRBV5-4 with TRBJ2-7; the D gene is possibly TRBD1 (5 bases). The CDR3 loop spans 14 amino acids. V shed 4 bases and J shed 0 bases, with 11 bases lying between them. Germline assignment: CDR1 SGHNT and CDR2 YYREEE (reference sequence). As DNA, the CDR3 is TGTGCCAGCAGCCGCGACAGCAGCTCCTACGAGCAGTACTTC. Translated: CASSRDSSSYEQYF.

The chain carries TRBV6-2 or TRBV6-3 and TRBJ2-5, with 7 bases identical to TRBD1. The germline V gene has CDR1 MNHEY and CDR2 SVGEGT. V shed 5 bases and J 5 bases; nucleotides not matched to a gene: 5. The CDR3 runs to 13 residues. The CDR3 here is CASSKSTGETQYF. The CDR3 DNA reads TGTGCCAGCAGTAAGTCGACAGGGGAGACCCAGTACTTC.

The sample holds one count of this clone. The chain carries TRBV19 and TRBJ1-2; 9 bases match TRBD1. The length of the CDR3 is 15 residues. CDR1 and CDR2 (germline): LNHDA, SQIVND (reference sequence). Trimming took 5 bases from V and 8 from J; bases not matched to a gene: 12. The CDR3 nucleotides are TGTGCCAGTAGTGCAACACAGGGGGCGCTGCGGGGCTACACCTTC. This encodes CASSATQGALRGYTF.

This clone has only one observation. J is TRBJ2-7 and V is TRBV5-5; D gene uncertain. V lost 2 bases to trimming and J lost 2 bases, with 11 bases between them. Germline V gives CDR1 SGHKS, CDR2 YYEKEE (reference sequence). This CDR3 is 14 amino acids long. The CDR3 here is CASSFLGRTYEQYF. As DNA, the CDR3 is TGTGCCAGCAGCTTTTTGGGCCGGACCTACGAGCAGTACTTC.

The chain has TRBV3-1 (or the pseudogene TRBV3-2) and TRBJ2-1; D might be TRBD2 (6 bases). The CDR3 spans 13 residues. V shed 5 bases and J shed 10 bases, with 15 bases lying between them. CDR1 and CDR2 from the germline V gene are LGHDT and YNNKEL (reference sequence). This chain's CDR3 is CASSGGRGSEQFF. In DNA, the CDR3 is TGTGCCAGCAGCGGGGGGAGAGGTAGCGAGCAGTTCTTC.

The chain combines TRBV7-3 with TRBJ2-2, with D unresolved. The V gene's germline CDR1 is SGHTA and CDR2 FQGTGA. This CDR3 spans 16 amino acids. Trimming removed 4 bases from V and 6 bases from J, with 18 bases in between. For the CDR3, the DNA is TGTGCCAGCAGCTCCCGGGTCCACCCTGTGTCCGGGGAGCTGTTTTTT. Translating it yields CASSSRVHPVSGELFF.

The gene calls are TRBV3-1 (or the pseudogene TRBV3-2) and TRBJ1-1; possible D gene TRBD1, 5 bases. V lost 1 base, J lost 6 bases, and 12 bases lay in between. The CDR3 covers 14 residues. Germline V gene lookup returns CDR1 LGHDT and CDR2 YNNKEL (reference sequence). The CDR3 DNA sequence: TGTGCCAGCAGCCAAGGGACATCTTGGGCTGAAGCTTTCTTT. This gives the protein CASSQGTSWAEAFF.

This chain joins TRBV6-2 or TRBV6-3 and TRBJ2-3; 9 bases agree with TRBD2. This CDR3 spans 16 amino acids. The V gene end was trimmed by 2 bases and the J gene end by 6 bases; junction bases not matched to a gene: 9. Germline values: CDR1 MNHEY, CDR2 SVGEGT. DNA for the CDR3: TGTGCCAGCAGTTACCCCCCCCTAGCGGGGAGGGATACGCAGTATTTT. Its protein product is CASSYPPLAGRDTQYF.